This T cell receptor (beta chain) was captured in a study of cytomegalovirus exposure and HLA in healthy donors. Study conclusions and caveats: Fewer N-insertions than the roughly 630-donor mean were reportedly shown by an Asian-associated ancestry cluster in a later analysis. Sequencing depth roughly uniform across donors was assumed in presence/absence analyses. A few CMV-associated chains proved CMV antigen-specific in vitro. Most subjects had HLA-A and HLA-B alleles reportedly predicted accurately by TCR beta sequences.

Looked up from germline, CDR1 is MGHRA and CDR2 is YSYEKL. The V gene end was trimmed by 4 bases and the J gene end by 0 bases; junction bases not matched to a gene: 5. The CDR3 consists of 15 residues. PCR amplification relied on 60 Vbeta primers (plus 13 Jbeta primers). Generated by immunoSEQ multiplex PCR, the TCRdb table keeps only in-frame clones and is missing some. In the table there are roughly 190,000 clones, 70% to 80% of which are singletons. As for this clone: Its specificity is unknown.

The receptor was isolated from a woman aged 25-40 years in good health and CMV-seropositive. The chain combines TRBV4-1 with TRBJ2-7; 8 positions match TRBD2. Material: PBMCs. This CDR3 reads CASSPLAGSSYEQYF. CDR3 nucleotide sequence: TGCGCCAGCAGCCCCTTAGCGGGAAGCTCCTACGAGCAGTACTTC.